The TCR beta chain described here comes from a study of immune characterization of retroperitoneal liposarcoma. One entry per CDR3 protein, called by TCRdb with MiXCR from the PCR reads. The sample holds some 3,000 distinct CDR3 sequences, around 42% seen once. CDR3 size: 14 residues. Per the germline V gene, CDR1 is WSHSY and CDR2 is SAAADI. V was trimmed by 3 bases and J by 1 base, leaving 8 bases between them. This receptor was obtained from a male donor with retroperitoneal liposarcoma. Sequencing input: tumor tissue. The chain carries TRBV10-2 and TRBJ2-3; D is unresolved. The chain's CDR3 is CASSDPIRTDTQYF. CDR3 DNA sequence: TGCGCCAGCAGTGACCCGATACGCACAGATACGCAGTATTTT.